This record concerns one T cell receptor (beta chain) sequence. Sequenced by immunoSEQ multiplex PCR; TCRdb stores in-frame clones only, minus some. The repertoire consists of 170,000 or so clones, with around nine tenths occurring once and the leading ten covering approximately 0.6%. This entry belongs to a study of blood T cell repertoires in COVID-19. V lost 4 bases and J lost 5, with 14 bases in between. Germline V gene lookup returns CDR1 MNHEY and CDR2 SVGAGI. CDR3 length: 14 residues. This chain links TRBV6-5 with TRBJ1-2; possible D gene TRBD1, 5 bases. Sequencing was done on a sample of peripheral blood. The source of this sequence is a man aged 55 to 70 with COVID-19, enrolled during active disease. CDR3 sequence reads: CASSSGRGLYGYTF. CDR3 sequence (DNA): TGTGCCAGCAGTTCAGGCCGGGGACTTTATGGCTACACCTTC.